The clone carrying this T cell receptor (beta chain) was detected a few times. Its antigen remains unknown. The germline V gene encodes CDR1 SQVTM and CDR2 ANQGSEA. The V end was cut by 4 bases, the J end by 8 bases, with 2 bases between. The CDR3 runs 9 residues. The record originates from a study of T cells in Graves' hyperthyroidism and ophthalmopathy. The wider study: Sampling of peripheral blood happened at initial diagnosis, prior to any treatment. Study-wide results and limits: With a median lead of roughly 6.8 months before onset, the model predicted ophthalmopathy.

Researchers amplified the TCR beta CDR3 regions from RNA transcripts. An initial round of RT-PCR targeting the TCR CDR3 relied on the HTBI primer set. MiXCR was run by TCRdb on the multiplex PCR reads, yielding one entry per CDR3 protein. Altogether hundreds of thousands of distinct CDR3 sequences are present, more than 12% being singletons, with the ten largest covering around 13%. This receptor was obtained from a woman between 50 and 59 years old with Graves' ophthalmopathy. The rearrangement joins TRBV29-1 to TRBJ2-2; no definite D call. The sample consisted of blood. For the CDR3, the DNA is TGCAGCGTTGTTGGGGAGCTGTTTTTT. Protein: CSVVGELFF.